This T cell receptor (beta chain) was identified in a study of OX40 agonist ivuxolimab in advanced cancers. About the investigation overall: Ivuxolimab was an agonistic, fully human IgG2 monoclonal antibody directed against OX40 (CD134), a costimulatory receptor. Intravenous ivuxolimab was administered to patients every 2 weeks at six dose levels: 0.01, 0.1, 0.3, 1.5, 3 and 10 mg/kg. Of the approximately 54 patients in dose escalation, 19 had hepatocellular carcinoma, some 15 had melanoma, 9 had renal cell carcinoma and 9 had head and neck cancer. In the dose-escalation cohort, roughly 80% of patients were male, and the mean age was approximately 55 years, with a range of 23 to 79. Patients were allowed to have had prior anti-PD-1, anti-PD-L1 or anti-CTLA-4 therapy, and approximately 41% of the dose-escalation patients had previously received checkpoint inhibitors. Partial responses occurred in three dose-escalation patients, of whom one had hepatocellular carcinoma and two had cutaneous melanoma. The purpose of peripheral TCRbeta sequencing was to test whether ivuxolimab changed TCR sequence diversity and led to clonal T-cell expansion. The paper covers the monotherapy dose-escalation part of the phase I ivuxolimab trial, which included N ≈ 54 patients.

The CDR3 contains 13 residues, cysteine and phenylalanine counted. CDR3 DNA only is kept here, 39 bases in frame from base 1. Relative to germline, V is 6 bases shorter and J is 11 bases shorter, with 17 bases between their ends. CDR1 MDHEN and CDR2 SYDVKM are derived from the germline V gene. Details on this clone: Its antigen is unknown. Base qualities are missing; no much larger clone stands one base away.

The trial excluded patients who had a history of autoimmune disease or were on systemic immunosuppression. Peripheral blood for TCR sequencing was drawn from every dose cohort at baseline, at cycle 4 day 1 and at cycle 7 day 1. The samples were drawn from a first-in-human, open-label, multicenter phase I dose-escalation trial of ivuxolimab. The trial enrolled adults with locally advanced or metastatic head and neck squamous cell, hepatocellular, melanoma or renal cell carcinoma. Before TCR sequencing, CD4+ T cells and CD8+ T cells were sorted from peripheral blood as separate populations. Study-level results and caveats: Low levels of normalized T-cell clonal expansion were also seen in some nonresponding patients. Antigen specificity was not determined for the clonally expanded peripheral T cells. On average, CD8+ T cells showed more expanded clones than CD4+ T cells after ivuxolimab. In the 0.1-3.0 mg/kg groups, partial responders were among the patients with the lowest normalized peripheral clonal expansion, particularly in CD8+ T cells. Clonal expansion of both CD4+ and CD8+ blood T cells was observed from baseline to week 6 at doses 0.1 to 3.0 mg/kg.

For sequencing of the TCRbeta CDR3 region, genomic DNA was extracted from the sorted cells. The immunoSEQ Assay was used for sequencing of TCRbeta CDR3 regions. This immuneACCESS table, as held by TCRdb, lists in-frame sequences with V and J called but not all clones. Of the missing ones, under half trace to an unresolved V gene in checked studies; the others have no known cause. Present in this sample are 56,000 or so clones, 80% to 85% of which were seen just once. The ten largest clones capture just under 4% of the sample. In this chain, TRBV28 is recombined with TRBJ1-5; the D segment could be TRBD1, given 6 matching bases. The starting material was CD4+ or CD8+ T cells sorted from blood, obtained in a trial of the OX40 agonist ivuxolimab. The sequence was obtained from an adult with an advanced solid tumor such as melanoma, head and neck, liver or kidney cancer. The CDR3 sequence is CASRGARREAQHF. The bases read TGTGCCAGCAGGGGGGCTCGACGGGAGGCCCAGCATTTT.